This T cell receptor (beta chain) derives from a study of T cell responses to AZD1222 COVID-19 vaccine. Study summary: Second-dose groups at about 4 or about 12 weeks were pooled. General study findings and limits: Baseline antibody screening turned up just six seropositive AZD1222 recipients.

About this clone: Its antigen is not known.

Sequencing used immunoSEQ multiplex PCR; TCRdb keeps in-frame clones, though not all of them. The data contain about 50,000 clones, 60% to 85% of them singletons. Germline CDR1 SGHNT, CDR2 YYREEE (reference sequence). CDR3 length: 15 amino acids. V dropped 0 bases and J dropped 6; count of bases not matched to a gene: 3. The sequence derives from an adult in good health. The source was peripheral blood, collected on day 0 of AZD1222 vaccination. The chain joins TRBV5-4 to TRBJ1-6; 7 bases map to TRBD1. The CDR3 reads CASSLEQGSNSPLHF. DNA for the CDR3: TGTGCCAGCAGCTTGGAACAGGGGAGTAATTCACCCCTCCACTTT.